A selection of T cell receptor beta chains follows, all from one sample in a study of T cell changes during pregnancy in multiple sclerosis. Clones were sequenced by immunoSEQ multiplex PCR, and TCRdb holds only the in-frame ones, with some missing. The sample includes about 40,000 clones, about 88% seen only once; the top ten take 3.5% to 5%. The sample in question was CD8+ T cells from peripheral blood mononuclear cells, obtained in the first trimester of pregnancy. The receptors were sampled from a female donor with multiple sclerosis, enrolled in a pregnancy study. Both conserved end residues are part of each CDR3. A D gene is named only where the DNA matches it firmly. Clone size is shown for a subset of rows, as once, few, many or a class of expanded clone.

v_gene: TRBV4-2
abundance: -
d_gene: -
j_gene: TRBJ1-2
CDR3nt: TGTGCCAGCAGCCAATCATCCCAGGTCAGCTATGGCTACACCTTC
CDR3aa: CASSQSSQVSYGYTF

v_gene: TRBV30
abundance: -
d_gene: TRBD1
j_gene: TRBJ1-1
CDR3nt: TGTGCCTGGGAACAGGGGGGGAACACTGAAGCTTTCTTT
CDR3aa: CAWEQGGNTEAFF

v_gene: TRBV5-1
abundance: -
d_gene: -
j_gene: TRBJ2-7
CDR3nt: TGCGCCAGCAGCTTGACACGTCTCCACGAGCAGTACTTC
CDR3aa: CASSLTRLHEQYF

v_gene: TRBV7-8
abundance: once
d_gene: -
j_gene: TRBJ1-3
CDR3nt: TGTGCCAGCAGCTTAGGGCCGAACTCTGGAAACACCATATATTTT
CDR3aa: CASSLGPNSGNTIYF

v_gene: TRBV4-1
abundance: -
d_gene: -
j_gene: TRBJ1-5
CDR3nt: TGCGCCAGCAGCCAGGTAGAGGGGAGGTCTCAGCCCCAGCATTTT
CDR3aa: CASSQVEGRSQPQHF

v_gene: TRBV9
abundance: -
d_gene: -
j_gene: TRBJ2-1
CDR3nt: TGTGCCAGCAGCGCACCCCAGGGTTCCTACAATGAGCAGTTCTTC
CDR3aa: CASSAPQGSYNEQFF

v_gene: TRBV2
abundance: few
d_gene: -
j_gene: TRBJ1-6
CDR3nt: TGTGCCAGCAGTGAAGGACAGCCTAATTCACCCCTCCACTTT
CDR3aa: CASSEGQPNSPLHF

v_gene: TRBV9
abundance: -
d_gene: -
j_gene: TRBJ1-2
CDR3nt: TGTGCCAGCAGCGTAGAGGGAGGACCTTTAGGTGGCTACACCTTC
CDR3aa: CASSVEGGPLGGYTF

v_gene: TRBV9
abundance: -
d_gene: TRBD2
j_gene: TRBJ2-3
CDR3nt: TGTGCCAGCAGCGGCGGGAGCGCGCAGTATTTT
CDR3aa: CASSGGSAQYF

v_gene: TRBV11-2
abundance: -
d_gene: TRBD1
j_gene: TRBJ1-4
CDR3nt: TGTGCCAGCAGCTTACAGGGGGCGCGAAATGAAAAACTGTTTTTT
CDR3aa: CASSLQGARNEKLFF

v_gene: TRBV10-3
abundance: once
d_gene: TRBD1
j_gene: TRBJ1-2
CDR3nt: TGTGCCAGTACAGGGGGCGCTTCTGGCTACACCTTC
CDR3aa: CASTGGASGYTF

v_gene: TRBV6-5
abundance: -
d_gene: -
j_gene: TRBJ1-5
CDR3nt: TGTGCCAGCAGCAACAGTGGGCAGCCCCAGCATTTT
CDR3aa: CASSNSGQPQHF

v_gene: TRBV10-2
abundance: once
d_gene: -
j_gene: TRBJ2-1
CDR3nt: TGCGCCAGCAGCCGACTACGTCCGCGTGAGCAGTTCTTC
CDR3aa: CASSRLRPREQFF

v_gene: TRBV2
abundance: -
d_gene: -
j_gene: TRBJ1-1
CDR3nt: TGTGCCAGCAGTGACGTCTTATCGAACACTGAAGCTTTCTTT
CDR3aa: CASSDVLSNTEAFF

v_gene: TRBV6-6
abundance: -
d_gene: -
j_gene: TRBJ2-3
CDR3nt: TGTGCCAGCATCCCAGAATTGCGGATGGATACGCAGTATTTT
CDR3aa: CASIPELRMDTQYF

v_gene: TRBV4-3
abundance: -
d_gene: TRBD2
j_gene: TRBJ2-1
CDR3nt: TGCGCCAGCAGCCAAGCGGGACTAGCGGGTGTCTACAATGAGCAGTTCTTC
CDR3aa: CASSQAGLAGVYNEQFF

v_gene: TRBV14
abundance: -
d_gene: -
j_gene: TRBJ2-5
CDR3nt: TGTGCCAGCAGCGCTCAGGGTTTGGAGACCCAGTACTTC
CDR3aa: CASSAQGLETQYF

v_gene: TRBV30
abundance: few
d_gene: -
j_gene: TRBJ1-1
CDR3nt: TGTGCCTGGAGTCAGGGTGGGGTGAACACTGAAGCTTTCTTT
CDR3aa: CAWSQGGVNTEAFF

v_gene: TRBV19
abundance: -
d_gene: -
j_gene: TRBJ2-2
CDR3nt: TGTGCCAGTAGTATATACTTGAACACCGGGGAGCTGTTTTTT
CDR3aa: CASSIYLNTGELFF

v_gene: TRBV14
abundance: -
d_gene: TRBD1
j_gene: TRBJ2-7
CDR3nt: TGTGCCAGCAGCCCCAGGGACAGGTACTACGAGCAGTACTTC
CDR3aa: CASSPRDRYYEQYF

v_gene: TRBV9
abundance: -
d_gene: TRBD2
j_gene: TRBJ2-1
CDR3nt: TGTGCCAGCAGCCCTGGGTCTAGCGGCTACAATGAGCAGTTCTTC
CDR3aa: CASSPGSSGYNEQFF

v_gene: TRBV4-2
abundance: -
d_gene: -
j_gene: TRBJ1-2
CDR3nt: TGTGCCAGCAGCAAACAGGGAACCCTCTATGGCTACACCTTC
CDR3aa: CASSKQGTLYGYTF

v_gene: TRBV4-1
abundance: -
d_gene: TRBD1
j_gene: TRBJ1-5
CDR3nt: TGCGCCAGCAGCCAAGACCCGACAGGGACTCAGCCCCAGCATTTT
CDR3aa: CASSQDPTGTQPQHF

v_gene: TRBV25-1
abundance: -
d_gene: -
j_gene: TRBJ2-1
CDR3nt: TGTGCCAGCAGTCTGCCAGGGGTCTACAATGAGCAGTTCTTC
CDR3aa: CASSLPGVYNEQFF

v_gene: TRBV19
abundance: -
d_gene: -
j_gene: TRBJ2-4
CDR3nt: TGTGCCAGTAGTACCCCGGAGCTCTTGAACATTCAGTACTTC
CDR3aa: CASSTPELLNIQYF

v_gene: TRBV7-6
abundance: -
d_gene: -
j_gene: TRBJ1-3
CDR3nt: TGTGCCAGCAGCTTCACCACAGGGTCCTCTGGAAACACCATATATTTT
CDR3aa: CASSFTTGSSGNTIYF

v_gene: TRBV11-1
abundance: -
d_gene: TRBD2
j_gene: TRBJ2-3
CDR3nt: TGTGCCAGCAGCCAGCAACCGACTAGCGAGGCAGATACGCAGTATTTT
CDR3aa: CASSQQPTSEADTQYF

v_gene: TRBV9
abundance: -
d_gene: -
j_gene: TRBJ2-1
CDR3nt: TGTGCCAGCAGCGTAGAGCTTGGCAATGAGCAGTTCTTC
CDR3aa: CASSVELGNEQFF

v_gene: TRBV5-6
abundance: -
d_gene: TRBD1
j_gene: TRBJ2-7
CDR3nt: TGTGCCAGCAGCTTCCGGGACAGGGGTTCATACGAGCAGTACTTC
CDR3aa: CASSFRDRGSYEQYF

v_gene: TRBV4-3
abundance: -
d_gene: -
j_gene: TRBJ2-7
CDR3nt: TGCGCCAGCAGCCAATACCAGTCCTACGAGCAGTACTTC
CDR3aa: CASSQYQSYEQYF

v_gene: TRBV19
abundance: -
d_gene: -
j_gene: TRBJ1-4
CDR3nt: TGTGCCAGTACCCCACGGGATCTAACTAATGAAAAACTGTTTTTT
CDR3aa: CASTPRDLTNEKLFF

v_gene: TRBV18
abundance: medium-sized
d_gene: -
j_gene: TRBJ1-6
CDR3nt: TGTGCCAGCTCACTTTTAGGGGTAAATTCACCCCTCCACTTT
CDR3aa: CASSLLGVNSPLHF

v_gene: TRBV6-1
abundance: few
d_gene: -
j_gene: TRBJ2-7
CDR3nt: TGTGCCAGCAGTGATCTCCGCGAGCAGTACTTC
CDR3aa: CASSDLREQYF

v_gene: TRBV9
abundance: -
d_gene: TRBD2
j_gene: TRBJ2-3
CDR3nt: TGTGCCAGCAGCCCGGGGACTAGCGGTGATACGCAGTATTTT
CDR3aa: CASSPGTSGDTQYF

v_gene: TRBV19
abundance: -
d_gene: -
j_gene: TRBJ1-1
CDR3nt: TGTGCCAGTAGTATGGGAGGGCGGGCGTTTAACACTGAAGCTTTCTTT
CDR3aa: CASSMGGRAFNTEAFF

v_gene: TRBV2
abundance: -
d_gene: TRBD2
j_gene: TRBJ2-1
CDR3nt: TGTGCCAGCATTAGCGGGGTACTTTACAATGAGCAGTTCTTC
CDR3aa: CASISGVLYNEQFF

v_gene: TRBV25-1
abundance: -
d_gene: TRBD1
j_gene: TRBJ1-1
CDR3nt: TGTGCCAGCAGTGAATTGCCCGGGACAGGGATGAACACTGAAGCTTTCTTT
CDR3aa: CASSELPGTGMNTEAFF

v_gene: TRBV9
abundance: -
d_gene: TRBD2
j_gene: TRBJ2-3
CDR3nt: TGTGCCAGCAGCGTAAGGCGGGGGGAAAACACAGATACGCAGTATTTT
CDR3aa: CASSVRRGENTDTQYF

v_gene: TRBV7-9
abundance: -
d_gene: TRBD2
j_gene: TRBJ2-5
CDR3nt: TGTGCCAGCAGTCGGACTAGCGGGGCCCGAAGTGAGGAGACCCAGTACTTC
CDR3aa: CASSRTSGARSEETQYF

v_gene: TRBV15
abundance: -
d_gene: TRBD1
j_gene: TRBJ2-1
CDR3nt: TGTGCCACCAGCACTCCGACAGGGGGCATGGTCAATGAGCAGTTCTTC
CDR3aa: CATSTPTGGMVNEQFF

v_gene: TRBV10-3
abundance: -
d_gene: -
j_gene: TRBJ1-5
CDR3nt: TGTGCCATCACCCCAGATTATAGCAATCAGCCCCAGCATTTT
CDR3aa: CAITPDYSNQPQHF

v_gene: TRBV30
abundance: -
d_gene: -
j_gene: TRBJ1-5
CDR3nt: TGTGCCTGGAGCTCGGGGGTCAGCAATCAGCCCCAGCATTTT
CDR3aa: CAWSSGVSNQPQHF

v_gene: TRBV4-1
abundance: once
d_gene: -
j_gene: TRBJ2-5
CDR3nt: TGCGCCAGCAGCCAAGAAACGGGAATAAGCAGTCAAGAGACCCAGTACTTC
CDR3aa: CASSQETGISSQETQYF

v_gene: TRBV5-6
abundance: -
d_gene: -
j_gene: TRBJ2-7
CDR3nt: TGTGCCAGCAGCTCCTACATGGAGGTATACGAGCAGTACTTC
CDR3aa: CASSSYMEVYEQYF

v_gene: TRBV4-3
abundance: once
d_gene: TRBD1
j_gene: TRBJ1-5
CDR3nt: TGCGCCAGCAGCCAGGGACAGGGAGGGCCCTATAGCAATCAGCCCCAGCATTTT
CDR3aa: CASSQGQGGPYSNQPQHF

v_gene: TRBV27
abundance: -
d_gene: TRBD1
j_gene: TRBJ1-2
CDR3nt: TGTGCCAGCAGTTTATCGGCACAGGGGGCTGGCTACACCTTC
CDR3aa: CASSLSAQGAGYTF

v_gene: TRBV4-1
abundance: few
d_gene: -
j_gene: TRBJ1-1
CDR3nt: TGCGCCAGCAGCCCCGGACAGACGAACACTGAAGCTTTCTTT
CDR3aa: CASSPGQTNTEAFF

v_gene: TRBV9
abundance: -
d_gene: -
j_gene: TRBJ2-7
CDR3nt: TGTGCCAGCAGCCCGTGGCCCTCCTACGAGCAGTACTTC
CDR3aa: CASSPWPSYEQYF

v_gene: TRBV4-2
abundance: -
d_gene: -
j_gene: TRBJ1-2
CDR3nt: TGTGCCAGCAGCCAAGATCGCGCAGGCGCTAACTATGGCTACACCTTC
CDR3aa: CASSQDRAGANYGYTF

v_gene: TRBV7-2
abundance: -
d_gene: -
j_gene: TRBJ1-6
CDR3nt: TGTGCCAGCAGCTTAGGCTTGGAGTTTAATTCACCCCTCCACTTT
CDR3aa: CASSLGLEFNSPLHF

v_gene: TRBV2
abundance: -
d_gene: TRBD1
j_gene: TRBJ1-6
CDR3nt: TGTGCCAGTTTCGACAGGGGGAATTCACCCCTCCACTTT
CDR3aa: CASFDRGNSPLHF

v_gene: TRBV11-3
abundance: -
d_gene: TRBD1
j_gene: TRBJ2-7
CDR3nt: TGTGCCAGCAGCTTAGCCGGGACAGGGGGCGAGCAGTACTTC
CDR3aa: CASSLAGTGGEQYF

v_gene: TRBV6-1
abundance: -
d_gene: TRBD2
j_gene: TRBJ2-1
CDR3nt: TGTGCCAGCAGTGAAGATGGGGGGGGAGGGAATGAGCAGTTCTTC
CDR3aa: CASSEDGGGGNEQFF

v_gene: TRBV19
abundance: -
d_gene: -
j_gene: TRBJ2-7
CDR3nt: TGTGCCAGTAGTATTGGCAGGGGTACCTCCTACGAGCAGTACTTC
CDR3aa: CASSIGRGTSYEQYF

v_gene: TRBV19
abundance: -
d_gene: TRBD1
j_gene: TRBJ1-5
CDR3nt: TGTGCCAGTAGTATAGCCTCAGGGACAGGCAATCAGCCCCAGCATTTT
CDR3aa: CASSIASGTGNQPQHF

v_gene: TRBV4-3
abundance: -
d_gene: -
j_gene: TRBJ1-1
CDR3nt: TGCGCCAGCAGCCAAGTAGGGGAGGGGTCGGCTGAAGCTTTCTTT
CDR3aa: CASSQVGEGSAEAFF

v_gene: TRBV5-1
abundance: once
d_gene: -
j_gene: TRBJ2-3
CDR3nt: TGCGCCAGCAGCTTGCAGGGGACCTTGACAGATACGCAGTATTTT
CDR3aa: CASSLQGTLTDTQYF

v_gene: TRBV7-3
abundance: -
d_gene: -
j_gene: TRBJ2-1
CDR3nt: TGTGCCAGCAGCCACCTGCCGGGAACCTCCTACAATGAGCAGTTCTTC
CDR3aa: CASSHLPGTSYNEQFF